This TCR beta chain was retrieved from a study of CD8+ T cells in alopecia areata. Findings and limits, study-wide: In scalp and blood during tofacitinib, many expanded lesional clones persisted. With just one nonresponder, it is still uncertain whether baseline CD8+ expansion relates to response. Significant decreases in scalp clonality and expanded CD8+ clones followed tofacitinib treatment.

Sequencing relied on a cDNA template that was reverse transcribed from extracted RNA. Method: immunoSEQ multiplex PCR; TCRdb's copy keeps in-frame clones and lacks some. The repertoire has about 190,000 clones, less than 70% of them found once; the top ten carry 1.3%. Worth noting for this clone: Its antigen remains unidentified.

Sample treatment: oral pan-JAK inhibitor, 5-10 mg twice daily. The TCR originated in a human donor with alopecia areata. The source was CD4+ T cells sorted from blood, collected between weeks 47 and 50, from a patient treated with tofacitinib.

The CDR3, as DNA: TGTGCCAGCAGCTTAGCCTACGATGTATACAATGAGCAGTTCTTC. Encoded protein: CASSLAYDVYNEQFF. The chain employs TRBV7-2 and TRBJ2-1; unclear D gene. The CDR3 runs to 15 residues. V lost 0 bases and J 4 bases, leaving 10 bases between the germline ends. The germline gives CDR1 SGHTA, CDR2 FQGNSA.